This T cell receptor (beta chain) originates from a study of T-cell memory formation after mild COVID-19. TCRdb reanalysed the 5' RACE reads using MiXCR and keeps one entry per CDR3 protein. The table records 560,000 or so distinct CDR3 sequences, 15% to 20% of them present only once. Trimming left V 5 bases short and J 4 bases short, with 14 bases between. CDR1 MRHNA and CDR2 SNTAGT come from the germline V gene. This CDR3 has 14 residues. This clonotype came up once. The specimen was PBMCs or a T cell subset sorted from them (not recorded which). This sequence was found in an adult woman who had mild COVID-19 (a few samples of this study predate the infection). Cell type and time point are not known. The gene calls are TRBV6-4 and TRBJ1-1, with D perhaps matching TRBD1 (5 bases). Written as DNA, the CDR3 is TGTGCCAGCAGTCAGCGACAGCGAGTCACTGAAGCTTTCTTT. Protein product: CASSQRQRVTEAFF.